This paragraph reports one TCR beta chain. Two negative PCRs, clearance, or symptom resolution had been documented for recovered Cohort 3 donors. This entry is derived from a study of blood T cell repertoires in COVID-19. The CDR3 is made up of 14 amino acids. Losses at the gene ends were 1 base for V and 5 bases for J; bases not matched to a gene: 4. Germline V gene sequence: CDR1 SGHTA, CDR2 FQGNSA. Here immunoSEQ multiplex PCR was the method, and the copy in TCRdb shows in-frame clones only, minus some. The sample yields hundreds of thousands of clones, around 87% seen once. The TCR originated in a man aged 25 to 40 who had recovered from COVID-19. Sequencing was done on a sample of PBMCs or T cells enriched from blood (not recorded which). The chain is built from TRBV7-2 and TRBJ2-5, with 7 bases identical to TRBD1. The CDR3 spells CASSLVDRAETQYF. The CDR3 nucleotides read TGTGCCAGCAGCTTAGTCGACAGGGCGGAGACCCAGTACTTC.